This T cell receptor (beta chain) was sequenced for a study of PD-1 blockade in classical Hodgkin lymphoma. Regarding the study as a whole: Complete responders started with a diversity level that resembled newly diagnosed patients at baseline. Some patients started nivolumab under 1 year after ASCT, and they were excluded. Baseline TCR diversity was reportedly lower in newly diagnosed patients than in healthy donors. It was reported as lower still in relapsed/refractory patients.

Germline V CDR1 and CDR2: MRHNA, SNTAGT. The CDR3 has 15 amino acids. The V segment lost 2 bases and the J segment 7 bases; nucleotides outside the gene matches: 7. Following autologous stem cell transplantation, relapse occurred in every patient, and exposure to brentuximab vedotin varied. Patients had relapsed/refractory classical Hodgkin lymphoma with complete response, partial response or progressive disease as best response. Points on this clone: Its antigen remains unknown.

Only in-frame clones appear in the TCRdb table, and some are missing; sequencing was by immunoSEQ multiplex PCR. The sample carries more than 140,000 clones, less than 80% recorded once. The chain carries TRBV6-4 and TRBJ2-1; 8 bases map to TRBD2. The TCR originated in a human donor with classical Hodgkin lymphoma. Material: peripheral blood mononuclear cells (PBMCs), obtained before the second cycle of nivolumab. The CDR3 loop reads CASSDGSGRMNEQFF. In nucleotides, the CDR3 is TGTGCCAGCAGTGACGGGAGCGGGAGAATGAATGAGCAGTTCTTC.